The 9 T cell receptor beta chains below come from one sample, sequenced in a study of OX40 agonist ivuxolimab in advanced cancers. Produced via immunoSEQ multiplex PCR; TCRdb's table is partial and in-frame only. This table holds about 82,000 clones, around 85% found once. The source material was CD4+ or CD8+ T cells sorted from blood, sampled in a trial of the OX40 agonist ivuxolimab. The receptors derive from an adult with an advanced solid tumor such as melanoma, head and neck, liver or kidney cancer.

Here the CDR3 DNA reads TGTGCCAGCACCCCTATCGGTTATAGATTTGGAAACACCATATATTTT. Translated: CASTPIGYRFGNTIYF. V and J are TRBV7-9 and TRBJ1-3; D gene ambiguous. CDR1 and CDR2 (germline): SEHNR, FQNEAQ (reference sequence). The V end lost 7 bases, the J end lost 3 bases, and 19 bases lay between the germline ends. CDR3 length equals 16 residues.

In the case of this clone: Other nucleotide sequences from this sample produce the same CDR3. DNA of the CDR3: TGTGCCAGCAGCACACAGGGGAACACTGAAGCTTTCTTT. Its translation: CASSTQGNTEAFF. The V and J genes are TRBV7-2 and TRBJ1-1; a possible D gene is TRBD1 (6 bases). From germline, CDR1 is SGHTA and CDR2 FQGNSA. The CDR3 runs to 13 residues. V dropped 5 bases and J dropped 1 base, with 8 bases sitting between them.

J is TRBJ2-6 and V is TRBV7-6; D unclear. The CDR3 is 13 amino acids. Germline values: CDR1 SGHVS, CDR2 FNYEAQ. V dropped 5 bases and J dropped 5 bases, with 7 bases sitting between them. The CDR3 loop reads CASSPNRANVLTF. CDR3 bases: TGTGCCAGCAGCCCCAACCGGGCCAACGTCCTGACTTTC. The variable domain in full, with the rest retrieved from reference TRBV7-6 and TRBJ2-6, is GAGVSQSPRYKVTKRGQDVALRCDPISGHVSLYWYRQALGQGPEFLTYFNYEAQQDKSGLPNDRFSAERPEGSISTLTIQRTEQRDSAMYRCASSPNRANVLTFGAGSRLTVL.

The genes are TRBV27 and TRBJ2-1; D is uncertain. This CDR3 has 12 residues. Trimming left V 3 bases short and J 9 bases short, with 9 bases between. Germline lookup yields CDR1 MNHEY and CDR2 SMNVEV (reference sequence). The CDR3 nucleotides read TGTGCCAGCAGTTTTCGTCTGGGTGAGCAGTTCTTC. Residues: CASSFRLGEQFF.

CDR3 region: CASSSHSQETQYF. The CDR3 bases are TGTGCCAGCAGTTCTCACAGCCAAGAGACCCAGTACTTC. This chain uses TRBV28 with TRBJ2-5; D ambiguous. The CDR3 is made up of 13 amino acids. Germline V lookup: CDR1 MDHEN, CDR2 SYDVKM. V dropped 4 bases and J dropped 1 base, with 7 bases sitting between them.

This chain uses TRBV5-1 with TRBJ2-7, with 7 positions matching TRBD2. Germline V gene data show CDR1 as SGHRS and CDR2 as YFSETQ. CDR3 length: 13 amino acids. V was pared by 6 bases and J by 4 bases, with 7 bases of the junction left unmatched. Written as DNA, the CDR3 is TGCGCCAGCACCCAGGGAGGGACTTACGAGCAGTACTTC. This gives the protein CASTQGGTYEQYF.

The V call is TRBV6-5, the J call TRBJ1-1; unclear D gene. This CDR3 region has 12 residues. The germline V and J ends were trimmed by 5 bases and 11 bases, with 15 bases remaining between them. CDR1 MNHEY and CDR2 SVGAGI come from the germline V gene. The CDR3: CASSDLGVYAFF. The CDR3 region has the DNA TGTGCCAGCAGTGACTTGGGTGTGTATGCTTTCTTT.

The chain is built from TRBV7-9 and TRBJ2-7, with TRBD1 identical over 10 bases. V lost 4 bases and J lost 5; bases outside the gene matches: 8. The CDR3 is 15 residues long. CDR1 SEHNR and CDR2 FQNEAQ come from the germline V gene (reference sequence). This chain's CDR3 is CASSSGQGETDEQYF. CDR3 in DNA: TGTGCCAGCAGCTCCGGACAGGGGGAAACTGACGAGCAGTACTTC.

The chain has TRBV21-1 and TRBJ1-5; TRBD1, as called in the table, went unchecked against the DNA. TRBV21-1 is deemed a pseudogene. The CDR3 length is 16 residues. The CDR3 region has the DNA TGTGCCAGCAGCAAAGCGCTCAGGGTAGGATATCAGCCCCAGCATTTT. Translation gives CASSKALRVGYQPQHF.